The clone carrying this T cell receptor (beta chain) was counted only a few times. Its antigen remains unknown. This specimen belongs to a study of human T cells and chemical hapten exposure. The V end lost 1 base, the J end lost 4 bases, and 12 bases lay between the germline ends. From germline, CDR1 is SGHRS and CDR2 YFSETQ. This CDR3 has 14 residues. The library attached unique molecular identifiers to individual cDNA molecules. Original data processing: Across samples, TCR counts had a median of 95,638 and ranged from roughly 20,000 to 690,600. One entry per CDR3 protein results from TCRdb running MiXCR on the RACE reads. These V and J calls rely on TCRdb rather than the paper's analysis. The sample lists about 160,000 distinct CDR3 sequences, 28% occurring once. Time point reported: patch test 3, about 24 weeks after DPC sensitization. Treatment reported: therapeutic diphenylcyclopropenone sensitization with weekly scalp DPC. Blood collection took place prior to placing each patch test.

General study points: Relative to control repertoires, expanded TCRs gave rise to significantly more large CDR3 similarity clusters.

The sequence derives from a woman aged 18-29 years with alopecia areata. Some clones in this sample may be carry-over from other donors' samples. The chain combines TRBV5-1 with TRBJ2-7; D remains ambiguous. Sequenced here: whole blood, sampled in connection with sensitization to the hapten diphenylcyclopropenone (DPC). CDR3 sequence: CASSLTGFGYEQYF. CDR3 sequence (DNA): TGCGCCAGCAGCTTGACCGGTTTTGGATACGAGCAGTACTTC.